The rows below give T cell receptor beta chains drawn from one sample of a study of radiation and T cells in renal cell carcinoma. Some clones are missing from TCRdb's copy, which holds only in-frame ones; the method was immunoSEQ multiplex PCR. This table has 100,000 to 150,000 clones, roughly four fifths appearing once. The sample here was blood, taken from a patient whose treatment included radiotherapy and nephrectomy. Receptors originate from a man aged 45-65 years with renal cell carcinoma. Both conserved end residues are part of each CDR3. The D gene is left open where the match is weak. Not every row has a clone size; where given, it reads once, few, many or a size class.

clone size	D gene	V gene	J gene	CDR3 protein	CDR3 DNA
-	TRBD1	TRBV18	TRBJ2-7	CASSPSGTGDYEQYF	TGTGCCAGCTCACCATCCGGGACAGGGGACTACGAGCAGTACTTC
-	TRBD2	TRBV9	TRBJ2-3	CASSVATGGGAGTDTQYF	TGTGCCAGCAGCGTAGCTACTGGCGGGGGAGCTGGTACAGATACGCAGTATTTT
-	TRBD2	TRBV19	TRBJ2-7	CASKVGTSSTYEQYF	TGTGCCAGTAAAGTCGGGACTAGCAGTACCTACGAGCAGTACTTC
-	-	TRBV27	TRBJ1-5	CASSRPNQPQHF	TGTGCCAGCAGCCGCCCGAATCAGCCCCAGCATTTT
-	TRBD2	TRBV5-1	TRBJ2-7	CASSDPGLAGGQAYEQYF	TGCGCCAGCAGCGATCCGGGACTAGCGGGAGGGCAGGCCTACGAGCAGTACTTC
few	-	TRBV4-1	TRBJ1-5	CASSQDLRVRGQPQHF	TGCGCCAGCAGCCAAGATCTCAGGGTGCGGGGTCAGCCCCAGCATTTT
-	-	TRBV5-1	TRBJ2-6	CASTPYITGANVLTF	TGCGCCAGCACCCCATACATCACTGGGGCCAACGTCCTGACTTTC
-	-	TRBV30	TRBJ2-7	CAWSRTVYSYEQYF	TGTGCCTGGAGCCGCACCGTATACTCCTACGAGCAGTACTTC
-	-	TRBV11-3	TRBJ2-6	CASSSGRYNDSGANVLTF	TGTGCCAGCAGCTCGGGACGCTACAATGATTCTGGGGCCAACGTCCTGACTTTC
once	TRBD2	TRBV9	TRBJ2-7	CASSVGIAGGPVDF	TGTGCCAGCAGCGTAGGGATAGCGGGAGGGCCGGTGGACTTC
-	TRBD1	TRBV11-2	TRBJ1-2	CASSFTGVYGYTF	TGTGCCAGCAGCTTTACAGGGGTCTATGGCTACACCTTC
-	-	TRBV6-5	TRBJ2-7	CASSYESDYEQYF	TGTGCCAGCAGTTATGAGTCGGACTACGAGCAGTACTTC
-	-	TRBV6-5	TRBJ2-3	CASSYSIAASTDTQYF	TGTGCCAGCAGTTACTCGATCGCGGCAAGCACAGATACGCAGTATTTT
-	-	TRBV5-5	TRBJ1-6	CASSLVSGGGSPLHF	TGTGCCAGCAGCTTGGTATCGGGGGGCGGTTCACCCCTCCACTTT
-	-	TRBV2	TRBJ1-2	CASNEIRGADYGYTF	TGTGCCAGCAACGAAATAAGGGGCGCAGACTATGGCTACACCTTC
-	TRBD1	TRBV5-1	TRBJ2-7	CASSRQGAFNEQYF	TGCGCCAGCAGTAGACAGGGGGCTTTCAACGAGCAGTACTTC